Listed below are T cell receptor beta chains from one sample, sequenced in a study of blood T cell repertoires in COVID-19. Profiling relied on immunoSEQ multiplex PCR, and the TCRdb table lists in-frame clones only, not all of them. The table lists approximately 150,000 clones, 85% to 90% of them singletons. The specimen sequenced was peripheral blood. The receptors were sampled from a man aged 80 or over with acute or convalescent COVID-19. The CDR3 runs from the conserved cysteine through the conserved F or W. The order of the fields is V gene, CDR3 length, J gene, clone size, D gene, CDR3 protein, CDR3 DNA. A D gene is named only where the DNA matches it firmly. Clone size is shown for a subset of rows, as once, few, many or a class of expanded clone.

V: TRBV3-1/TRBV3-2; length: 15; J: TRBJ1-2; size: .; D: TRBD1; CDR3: CASSQGTGGGYGYTF; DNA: TGTGCCAGCAGCCAAGGGACAGGGGGCGGCTATGGCTACACCTTC
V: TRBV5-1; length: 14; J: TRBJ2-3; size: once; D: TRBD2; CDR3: CASSISGRTDTQYF; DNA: TGCGCCAGCAGCATCAGCGGGAGAACAGATACGCAGTATTTT
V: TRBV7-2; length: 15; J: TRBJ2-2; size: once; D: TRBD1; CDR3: CASRGQGAYTGELFF; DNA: TGTGCCAGCCGAGGACAGGGGGCCTACACCGGGGAGCTGTTTTTT
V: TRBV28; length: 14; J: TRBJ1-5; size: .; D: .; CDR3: CASSWGHQNQPQHF; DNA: TGTGCCAGCAGTTGGGGACACCAGAATCAGCCCCAGCATTTT
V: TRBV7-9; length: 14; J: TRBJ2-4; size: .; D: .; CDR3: CASSFEQGGNIQYF; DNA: TGTGCCAGCAGCTTCGAACAGGGGGGGAACATTCAGTACTTC
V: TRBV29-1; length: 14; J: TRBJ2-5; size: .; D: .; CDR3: CSVASRDFQETQYF; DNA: TGCAGCGTTGCCAGCCGGGACTTCCAAGAGACCCAGTACTTC
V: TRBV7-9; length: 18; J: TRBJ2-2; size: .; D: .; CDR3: CASSRRGLGALNTGELFF; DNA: TGTGCCAGCAGCCGTCGAGGGTTGGGGGCTCTGAACACCGGGGAGCTGTTTTTT
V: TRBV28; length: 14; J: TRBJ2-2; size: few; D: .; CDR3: CATTLGQNTGELFF; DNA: TGTGCCACAACGCTGGGACAGAACACCGGGGAGCTGTTTTTT
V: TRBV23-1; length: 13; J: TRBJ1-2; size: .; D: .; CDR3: CASTLRQLYGYTF; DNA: TGCGCCAGCACTTTGAGACAGCTCTATGGCTACACCTTC
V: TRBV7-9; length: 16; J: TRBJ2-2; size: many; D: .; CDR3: CASRRSLGADTGELFF; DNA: TGTGCCAGCAGACGCTCCCTGGGGGCGGACACCGGGGAGCTGTTTTTT
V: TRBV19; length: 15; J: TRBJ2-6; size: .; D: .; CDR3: CASSIEYSGANVLTF; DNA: TGTGCCAGTAGTATAGAGTACTCTGGGGCCAACGTCCTGACTTTC
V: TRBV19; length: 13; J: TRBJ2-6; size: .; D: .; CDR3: CASSIIGANVLTF; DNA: TGTGCCAGTAGTATTATTGGGGCCAACGTCCTGACTTTC
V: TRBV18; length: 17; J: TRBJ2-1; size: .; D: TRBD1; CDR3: CASSPDQGQGSYNEQFF; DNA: TGTGCCAGCTCACCAGATCAGGGACAGGGGTCCTACAATGAGCAGTTCTTC
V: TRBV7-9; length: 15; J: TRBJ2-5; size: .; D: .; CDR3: CASSPDRFSGETQYF; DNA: TGTGCCAGCAGCCCCGACAGGTTTTCGGGGGAGACCCAGTACTTC
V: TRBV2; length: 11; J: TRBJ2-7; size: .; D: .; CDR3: CASSEPYEQYF; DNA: TGTGCCAGCAGTGAACCTTACGAGCAGTACTTC
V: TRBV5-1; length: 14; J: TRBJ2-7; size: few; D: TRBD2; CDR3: CASSLTSGTYEQYF; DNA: TGCGCCAGCAGCCTGACTAGCGGTACCTACGAGCAGTACTTC
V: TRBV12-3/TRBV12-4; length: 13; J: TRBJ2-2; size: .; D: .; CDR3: CASSLLRTGELFF; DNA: TGTGCCAGCAGTTTATTGAGAACCGGGGAGCTGTTTTTT
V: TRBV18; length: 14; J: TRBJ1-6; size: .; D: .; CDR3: CASSPVEGSPPLHF; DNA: TGTGCCAGCTCACCAGTGGAGGGCTCCCCTCCCCTCCACTTT
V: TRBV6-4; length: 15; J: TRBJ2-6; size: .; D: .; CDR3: CASSEQDSGANVLTF; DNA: TGTGCCAGCAGCGAACAAGACTCTGGGGCCAACGTCCTGACTTTC
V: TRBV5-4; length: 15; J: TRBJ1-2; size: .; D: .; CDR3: CASSLGGGRSYGYTF; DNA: TGTGCCAGCAGCTTGGGGGGGGGCCGAAGTTACGGCTACACCTTC
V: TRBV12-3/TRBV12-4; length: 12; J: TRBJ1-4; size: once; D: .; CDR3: CASQRGSEKLFF; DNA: TGTGCCAGCCAGAGAGGAAGTGAAAAACTGTTTTTT
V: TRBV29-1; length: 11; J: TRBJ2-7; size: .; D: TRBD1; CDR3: CSVKGGLEQYF; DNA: TGCAGCGTTAAAGGGGGCCTCGAGCAGTACTTC
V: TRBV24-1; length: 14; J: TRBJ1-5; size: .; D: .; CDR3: CATSESGFNQPQHF; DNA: TGTGCCACCAGTGAGTCAGGTTTCAATCAGCCCCAGCATTTT
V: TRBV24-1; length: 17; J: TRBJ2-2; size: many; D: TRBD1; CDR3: CATSDPGTGLDPGELFF; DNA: TGTGCCACCAGTGATCCCGGGACAGGGCTTGACCCCGGGGAGCTGTTTTTT
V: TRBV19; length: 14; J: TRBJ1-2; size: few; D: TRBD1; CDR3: CASHERTGNYGYTF; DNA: TGTGCCAGTCACGAGAGGACAGGGAACTATGGCTACACCTTC
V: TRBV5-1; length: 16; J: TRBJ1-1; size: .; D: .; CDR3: CASSSLNSVLNTEAFF; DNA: TGCGCCAGCAGCTCGCTGAACAGTGTTTTGAACACTGAAGCTTTCTTT
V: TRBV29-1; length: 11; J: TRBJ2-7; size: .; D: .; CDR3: CSVEESYEQYF; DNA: TGCAGCGTTGAAGAGTCATACGAGCAGTACTTC
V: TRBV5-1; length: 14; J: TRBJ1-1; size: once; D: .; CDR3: CASSLGQSNTEAFF; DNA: TGCGCCAGCAGCTTGGGGCAATCGAACACTGAAGCTTTCTTT
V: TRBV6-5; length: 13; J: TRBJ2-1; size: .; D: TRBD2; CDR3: CAVAGGPIHEQFF; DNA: TGTGCCGTAGCGGGGGGGCCTATCCATGAGCAGTTCTTC
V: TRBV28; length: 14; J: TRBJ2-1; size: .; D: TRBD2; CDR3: CAKTSGSSYNEQFF; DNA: TGTGCCAAGACGAGCGGGAGCTCCTACAATGAGCAGTTCTTC
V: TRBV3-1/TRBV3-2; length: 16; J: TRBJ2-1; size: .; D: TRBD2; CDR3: CASSQGSGGRRNEQFF; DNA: TGTGCCAGCAGCCAAGGGTCGGGCGGGAGGAGGAATGAGCAGTTCTTC
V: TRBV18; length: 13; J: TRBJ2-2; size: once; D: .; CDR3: CASSPSGTGELFF; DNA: TGTGCCAGCTCACCTTCGGGGACCGGGGAGCTGTTTTTT
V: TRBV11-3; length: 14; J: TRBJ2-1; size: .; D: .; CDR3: CASSLRGAGNEQFF; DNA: TGTGCCAGCAGCTTACGGGGGGCCGGGAATGAGCAGTTCTTC
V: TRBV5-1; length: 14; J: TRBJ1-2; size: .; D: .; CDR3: CASSLLQANYGYTF; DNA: TGCGCCAGCAGCTTGTTACAGGCTAACTATGGCTACACCTTC
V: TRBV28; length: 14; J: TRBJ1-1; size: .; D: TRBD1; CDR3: CASSLTGKNTEAFF; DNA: TGTGCCAGCAGTTTGACAGGGAAGAACACTGAAGCTTTCTTT
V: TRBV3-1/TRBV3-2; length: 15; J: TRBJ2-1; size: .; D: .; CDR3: CASSHRGGGHNEQFF; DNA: TGTGCCAGCAGCCACCGTGGGGGGGGGCACAATGAGCAGTTCTTC
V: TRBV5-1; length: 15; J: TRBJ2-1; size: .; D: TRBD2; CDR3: CASSLDTSGYNEQFF; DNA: TGCGCCAGCAGCTTGGATACTAGCGGCTACAATGAGCAGTTCTTC
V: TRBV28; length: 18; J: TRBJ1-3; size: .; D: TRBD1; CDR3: CASSYPGQGTFSGNTIYF; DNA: TGTGCCAGCAGTTATCCGGGACAGGGTACATTTTCCGGGAACACCATATATTTT
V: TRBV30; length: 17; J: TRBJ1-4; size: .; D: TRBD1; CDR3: CAWSLPAGGTGGEKLFF; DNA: TGTGCCTGGAGTCTGCCCGCGGGAGGGACAGGGGGTGAAAAACTGTTTTTT
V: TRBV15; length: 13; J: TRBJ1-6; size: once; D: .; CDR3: CATSSKAGVVLHF; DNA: TGTGCCACCAGCAGCAAAGCTGGTGTTGTCCTCCACTTT
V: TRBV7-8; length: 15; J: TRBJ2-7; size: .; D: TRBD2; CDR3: CASSLELAGIYEQYF; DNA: TGTGCCAGCAGCTTAGAACTAGCGGGCATTTACGAGCAGTACTTC
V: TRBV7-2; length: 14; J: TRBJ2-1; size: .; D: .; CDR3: CASSPDGGHNEQFF; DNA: TGTGCCAGCAGCCCGGACGGGGGGCACAATGAGCAGTTCTTC
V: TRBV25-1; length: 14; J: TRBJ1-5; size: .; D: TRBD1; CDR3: CASRGQGGYQPQHF; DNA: TGTGCCAGCAGGGGACAGGGTGGTTATCAGCCCCAGCATTTT
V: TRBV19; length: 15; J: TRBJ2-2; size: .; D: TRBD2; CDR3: CASSPRGGDTGELFF; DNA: TGTGCCAGTAGTCCTAGGGGAGGGGACACCGGGGAGCTGTTTTTT
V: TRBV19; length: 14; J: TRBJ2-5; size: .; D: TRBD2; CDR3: CASSIKAGPETQYF; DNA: TGTGCCAGTAGTATTAAAGCGGGGCCAGAGACCCAGTACTTC
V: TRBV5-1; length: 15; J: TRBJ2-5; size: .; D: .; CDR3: CASSGGPGQLETQYF; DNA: TGCGCCAGCAGCGGGGGACCGGGACAACTGGAGACCCAGTACTTC
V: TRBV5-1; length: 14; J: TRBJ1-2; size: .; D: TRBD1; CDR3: CASSFDRVGYGYTF; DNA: TGCGCCAGCAGCTTTGACAGGGTGGGGTATGGCTACACCTTC
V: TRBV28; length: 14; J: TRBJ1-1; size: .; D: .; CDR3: CASSMIGGNTEAFF; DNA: TGTGCCAGCAGTATGATTGGCGGGAACACTGAAGCTTTCTTT
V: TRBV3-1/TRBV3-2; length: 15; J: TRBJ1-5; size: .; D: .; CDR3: CASSQRGMGNQPQHF; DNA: TGTGCCAGCAGCCAAAGAGGGATGGGCAATCAGCCCCAGCATTTT
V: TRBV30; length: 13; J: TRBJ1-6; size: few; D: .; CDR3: CAWKWSGNSPLHF; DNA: TGTGCCTGGAAATGGAGTGGGAATTCACCCCTCCACTTT
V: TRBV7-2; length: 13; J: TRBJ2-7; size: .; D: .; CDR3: CASSFSVAREQYF; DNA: TGTGCCAGCAGCTTTTCTGTGGCTCGCGAGCAGTACTTC
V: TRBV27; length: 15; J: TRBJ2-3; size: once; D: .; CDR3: CASSPAWLVKDTQYF; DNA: TGTGCCAGCAGCCCTGCGTGGCTAGTAAAGGATACGCAGTATTTT
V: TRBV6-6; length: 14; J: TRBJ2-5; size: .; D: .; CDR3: CASSTTGFQETQYF; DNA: TGTGCCAGCAGTACCACAGGGTTCCAAGAGACCCAGTACTTC
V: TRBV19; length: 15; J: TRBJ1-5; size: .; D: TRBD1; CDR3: CASSIGTGGFQPQHF; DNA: TGTGCCAGTAGTATAGGGACAGGGGGCTTTCAGCCCCAGCATTTT
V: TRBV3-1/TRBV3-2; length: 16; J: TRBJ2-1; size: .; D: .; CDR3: CASSQGQGGPYNEQFF; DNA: TGTGCCAGCAGCCAAGGTCAGGGGGGTCCCTACAATGAGCAGTTCTTC
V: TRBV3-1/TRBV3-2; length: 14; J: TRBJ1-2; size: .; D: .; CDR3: CASSQDGAVYGYTF; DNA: TGTGCCAGCAGCCAAGATGGAGCCGTCTATGGCTACACCTTC
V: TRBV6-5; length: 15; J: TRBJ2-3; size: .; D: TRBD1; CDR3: CASSVDRVRTDTQYF; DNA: TGTGCCAGCAGCGTTGACAGGGTTAGAACAGATACGCAGTATTTT
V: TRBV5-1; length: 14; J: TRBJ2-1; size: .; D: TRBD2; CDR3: CASSYSGRGNEQFF; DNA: TGCGCCAGCAGCTATAGCGGGAGGGGCAATGAGCAGTTCTTC
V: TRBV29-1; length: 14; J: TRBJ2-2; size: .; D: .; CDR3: CSVKSRAGTGELFF; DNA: TGCAGCGTTAAGTCGAGGGCCGGCACCGGGGAGCTGTTTTTT